These 19 T cell receptor beta chains originate from one sample sequenced in a study of cytomegalovirus exposure and HLA in healthy donors. PCR was performed using 60 Vbeta and 13 Jbeta primers. Assay used: immunoSEQ multiplex PCR; TCRdb lists only in-frame clones, some missing. The repertoire consists of fewer than 200,000 clones, with more than 80% occurring once and the leading ten covering around 0.8%. The sequenced sample consisted of PBMCs. These receptors were obtained from a woman aged 18-29 years in good health and CMV-seronegative.

The chain is built from TRBV5-1 and TRBJ2-7; 7 nucleotides line up with TRBD2. Looked up from germline, CDR1 is SGHRS and CDR2 is YFSETQ. V dropped 4 bases and J dropped 3; count of bases not matched to a gene: 10. This CDR3 comprises 15 residues. This CDR3 is CASSPPGGGDYEQYF. The CDR3 DNA reads TGCGCCAGCAGCCCCCCGGGGGGAGGTGACTACGAGCAGTACTTC.

This rearrangement joins TRBV19 to TRBJ1-1, with D possibly being TRBD1 (5 bases). The ends were cut back, 3 bases at V and 5 bases at J, with 13 bases in the middle. The CDR3 extends over 14 amino acids. From germline, CDR1 is LNHDA and CDR2 SQIVND (reference sequence). CDR3 bases: TGTGCCAGTAGTATGGGGCTCGGAAGGACTGAAGCTTTCTTT. Protein product: CASSMGLGRTEAFF.

This chain links TRBV4-3 with TRBJ2-5; possible D gene TRBD2, 5 bases. Per the germline V gene, CDR1 is LGHNA and CDR2 is YSLEER. Between the trimmed V and J ends, which lost 0 bases and 1 base, there was a span of 9 bases. The CDR3 has 15 amino acids. Here the CDR3 reads CASSQEISAQETQYF. For the CDR3, the DNA is TGCGCCAGCAGCCAAGAAATTAGCGCCCAAGAGACCCAGTACTTC.

The rearrangement links TRBV7-9 to TRBJ2-3; a possible D gene is TRBD2 (6 bases). This CDR3 has 13 residues. Per the germline V gene, CDR1 is SEHNR and CDR2 is FQNEAQ (reference sequence). Between the trimmed V and J ends, which lost 1 base and 4 bases, there was a span of 6 bases. This CDR3 reads CASSLGGADTQYF. CDR3 coding DNA: TGTGCCAGCAGCTTAGGGGGGGCAGATACGCAGTATTTT.

This clone was counted between two and nine times. The V gene is TRBV6-5, the J gene TRBJ2-1; TRBD1 might be the D (6 bases). The CDR3 runs to 13 residues. The germline gives CDR1 MNHEY, CDR2 SVGAGI. V was shortened by 7 bases and J by 3 bases, with 10 bases between the two germline ends. The CDR3 reads CASTSDSYNEQFF. The CDR3, as DNA: TGTGCCAGCACATCGGACAGCTACAATGAGCAGTTCTTC.

The chain employs TRBV10-3 and TRBJ1-4, with D tentatively TRBD1 (5 bases). The CDR3 runs 13 residues. CDR1 is ENHRY, CDR2 SYGVKD, per germline. The V gene lost 10 bases and the J gene lost 6 bases, with 15 bases spanning the gap. The CDR3 DNA is TGTGCCACCACGGGAGGGGCGGATGAAAAACTGTTTTTT. Amino acids: CATTGGADEKLFF.

V is TRBV21-1 and J is TRBJ2-7; the D segment call TRBD1 is taken from the table without a DNA check. TRBV21-1 is a pseudogene segment. The CDR3 has 15 amino acids. CDR3 coding DNA: TGTGCCAGCAGCCCTACCGCGGGACAGGGACTCGAGCAGTACTTC. Translation gives CASSPTAGQGLEQYF.

The chain joins TRBV9 to TRBJ2-3; 7 nucleotides agree with TRBD1. Per the germline V gene, CDR1 is SGDLS and CDR2 is YYNGEE. V gave up 4 bases and J gave up 2 bases; unmatched junction bases: 10. CDR3 size: 16 residues. Here the CDR3 DNA reads TGTGCCAGCAGCCCACAGGGGAGTCGTTCCACAGATACGCAGTATTTT. Translation gives CASSPQGSRSTDTQYF.

CDR3 amino acids: CASSIRQGVEVEQYF. The DNA for the CDR3 is TGTGCCAGCAGCATAAGACAGGGGGTCGAAGTTGAGCAGTACTTC. This sequence joins TRBV11-3 and TRBJ2-7; 9 bases line up with TRBD1. This CDR3 has 15 amino acids. The J segment lost 7 bases and the V segment lost 5 bases, leaving 12 bases of the junction unmatched. The germline V gene has CDR1 SGHNT and CDR2 YENEEA.

The CDR3 region is CASSQVGRAPLLGTEAFF. CDR3 nucleotide sequence: TGTGCCAGCAGCCAAGTTGGCAGGGCCCCCTTATTGGGCACTGAAGCTTTCTTT. The V gene is TRBV4-2, the J gene TRBJ1-1; a weak D match, TRBD1 (5 bases). Germline values: CDR1 LGHNA, CDR2 YNFKEQ. The V end lost 1 base, the J end lost 4 bases, and 22 bases lay between the germline ends. This CDR3 contains 18 residues.

This chain links TRBV7-9 with TRBJ2-7; perhaps TRBD1 as D (6 bases). The CDR3 runs to 15 residues. V was cut by 2 bases and J by 3 bases, with 14 bases left in between. Looked up from germline, CDR1 is SEHNR and CDR2 is FQNEAQ (reference sequence). The CDR3 DNA follows: TGTGCCAGCAGCTTACTCCGGGACACGGGCTACGAGCAGTACTTC. Translating gives CASSLLRDTGYEQYF.

The chain couples TRBV2 to TRBJ2-5; no clear D. The CDR3 consists of 13 residues. V shed 7 bases and J shed 3 bases, with 12 bases lying between them. CDR1 is SNHLY, CDR2 FYNNEI, per germline. The CDR3 is CASTKNFKETQYF. In DNA form, the CDR3 reads TGTGCCAGCACCAAGAACTTCAAAGAGACCCAGTACTTC. The variable domain in full, with the rest retrieved from reference TRBV2 and TRBJ2-5, is EPEVTQTPSHQVTQMGQEVILRCVPISNHLYFYWYRQILGQKVEFLVSFYNNEISEKSEIFDDQFSVERPDGSNFTLKIRSTKLEDSAMYFCASTKNFKETQYFGPGTRLLVL.

V and J are TRBV7-2 and TRBJ2-2; a possible D gene is TRBD2 (6 bases). CDR1 is SGHTA and CDR2 is FQGNSA in the germline V gene. V was trimmed by 3 bases and J by 7 bases, leaving 18 bases between them. The CDR3 is 16 amino acids. The DNA of the CDR3 is TGTGCCAGCAGCTTGGCAATGGGGGGAAGTGGCGGGGAGCTGTTTTTT. Translated, it gives CASSLAMGGSGGELFF.

This clone came up a few times. This chain links TRBV28 with TRBJ2-3; TRBD1 matches 11 bases. V dropped 5 bases and J dropped 6; count of bases not matched to a gene: 16. The CDR3 loop spans 18 amino acids. Germline CDR1 reads MDHEN; CDR2 reads SYDVKM. CDR3 sequence (DNA): TGTGCCAGCAGTGATCTTGTTGGGGGACAGGGGGTATGGGATACGCAGTATTTT. Its protein is CASSDLVGGQGVWDTQYF.

The genes are TRBV5-1 and TRBJ2-1; D possibly corresponds to TRBD2 (6 bases). Germline CDR1 and CDR2: SGHRS and YFSETQ. The CDR3 runs to 15 residues. Trimming shortened V by 0 bases and J by 6 bases, and 13 bases separated the two germline ends. CDR3 loop: CASSLAPGESNEQFF. DNA of the CDR3: TGCGCCAGCAGCTTGGCCCCGGGAGAGAGCAATGAGCAGTTCTTC.

A single count supports this clone. The genes are TRBV10-3 and TRBJ2-3; D remains ambiguous. V dropped 6 bases and J dropped 1 base, with 11 bases sitting between them. Germline loops: CDR1 ENHRY, CDR2 SYGVKD. This CDR3 comprises 14 residues. DNA for the CDR3: TGTGCCATCAGAAATTTGGCTGGCACAGATACGCAGTATTTT. Translation: CAIRNLAGTDTQYF.

Worth noting for this clone: At one end, the junction sequence differs from germline, possibly due to a read error. The chain carries TRBV5-6 and TRBJ2-7, with D unclear. CDR1 and CDR2 from the germline V gene are SGHDT and YYEEEE. The CDR3 runs 12 residues. The CDR3 sequence: CASSSTSDEQYF. The CDR3 nucleotides read TGTGCCAGCAGCTCTACCTCCGACGAGCAGTACTTC.

The chain uses TRBV19 and TRBJ2-2, with 8 bases aligning to TRBD1. V was pared by 3 bases and J by 4 bases, with 10 bases of the junction left unmatched. Germline assignment: CDR1 LNHDA and CDR2 SQIVND (reference sequence). This CDR3 contains 17 residues. CDR3 loop: CASSIPGQGARTGELFF. The CDR3 DNA reads as TGTGCCAGTAGTATTCCAGGCCAGGGGGCCCGCACCGGGGAGCTGTTTTTT.

V is TRBV7-2 and J is TRBJ2-7, with 7 nucleotides matching TRBD2. CDR3 length: 14 residues. The trim removed 5 bases at V and 2 bases at J, leaving 6 bases unmatched. Germline V gene lookup returns CDR1 SGHTA and CDR2 FQGNSA. The DNA for the CDR3 is TGTGCCAGCAGCCCGAGTGGACTAGCCTACGAGCAGTACTTC. Its protein is CASSPSGLAYEQYF.